This T cell receptor beta chain was identified during a study of patients and donors after allogeneic stem cell transplantation. A single record per CDR3 protein comes from TCRdb applying MiXCR to the RT-PCR reads. The profile covers around 150,000 distinct CDR3 sequences, with approximately 40% appearing a single time and about 50% taken by the ten largest. Sequenced input: blood, either unsorted or a sorted T cell fraction (not recorded which). This clonotype originated in a human donor who was either an allogeneic HSCT recipient or a stem cell or donor lymphocyte infusion donor (not recorded which). It is not recorded whose cells these are; they may come from a transplant donor.

Written as DNA, the CDR3 is TGTGCCAGCAGCCAAGACAAGAGCTCCTACGAGCAGTACTTC. This encodes CASSQDKSSYEQYF. The chain carries TRBV3-1 and TRBJ2-7; the D is unclear. This CDR3 contains 14 residues. The V end was cut by 0 bases, the J end by 0 bases, with 6 bases between. Germline loops: CDR1 LGHDT, CDR2 YNNKEL (reference sequence).